Included here is one T cell receptor (beta chain) sequence, with context. As yet, its antigen is unknown. The donors were all healthy and Caucasian. There are 12 residues in the CDR3. Germline loops: CDR1 DFQATT, CDR2 SNEGSKA (reference sequence). V was cut by 6 bases and J by 5 bases, with 13 bases left in between. The source of the sample is a study of identical twins. TCRdb re-called the 5' RACE reads with MiXCR, one entry per CDR3 protein. Among more than 1.5 million distinct CDR3 sequences, more than 30% were seen once, and the ten largest hold around 0.3%. Study-wide results and caveats: Models underestimated out-of-frame TCR alpha sharing in monozygotic twins. Out-of-frame alpha sequences shared by twins showed excess low generation probability.

This sequence was found in a newborn girl in good health. This chain connects TRBV20-1 to TRBJ2-5; D may be TRBD2 (6 bases). Specimen: cord blood. CDR3 nucleotide sequence: TGCAGTGCCCGGGACTTTCGGGAGACCCAGTACTTC. Protein sequence: CSARDFRETQYF.